This T cell receptor (beta chain) was documented in a study of metastatic and nonmetastatic thyroid tumors. Study-wide background: Repertoire comparison spanned blood and tumor or nodule tissue of malignant and benign thyroid patients. General observations from the study: Benign nodules reportedly had significantly lower TCR beta diversity than malignant thyroid tumors in blood and tumor.

Authors' processing steps: Variation in CDR3 across clinicopathological groups served as the basis for constructing a distant-metastasis classifier in papillary thyroid cancer. TCRdb re-called clones from the PCR reads using MiXCR. The authors' filters were not applied to this entry. Of about 69,000 clones listed, 12% to 15% are singletons. Thyroid surgery took place with no prior treatment in any patient. V lost 3 bases and J lost 7, with 7 bases in between. CDR1 is LGHDT, CDR2 YNNKEL, per germline (reference sequence). The CDR3 length is 12 residues. This clone was detected ten times or more. What it binds is not known.

The sample was blood. The TCR sequence derives from a male donor with papillary thyroid cancer or a benign thyroid nodule (not recorded which). Some clones in this sample may be carry-over from other donors' samples. The genes are TRBV3-1 and TRBJ2-1; D not certain. The CDR3 sequence: CASSHLWNEQFF. The CDR3 DNA sequence: TGTGCCAGCAGCCACTTATGGAATGAGCAGTTCTTC.